These 19 T cell receptor beta chains were all obtained from the same sample, sequenced in a study of T cell responses to AZD1222 COVID-19 vaccine (dated by TCRdb to about 2021). Taken with the paper, the label for time point translates to: about 28 days (+/-7) after the second vaccine dose. To prepare the library, the immunoSEQ multiplex PCR assay was applied. The source is immuneACCESS, and TCRdb retained only in-frame sequences with V and J called. Part of the clones is not carried over; for the studies checked, unresolved V genes explain less than half of this, and the remainder is unexplained. The sample data list 90,000 to 120,000 clones, and under 95% of these were observed just once. Jointly, the top ten make up around 6.6% of the sample. This sample comprised peripheral blood, obtained 28 days after the second AZD1222 dose. The receptors derive from an adult who received the AZD1222 COVID-19 vaccine.

The chain employs TRBV2 and TRBJ1-6, with 7 bases identical to TRBD1. The trim removed 8 bases at V and 8 bases at J, leaving 6 bases unmatched. There are 13 residues in the CDR3. CDR1 SNHLY and CDR2 FYNNEI come from the germline V gene. The CDR3 region is CASQRDRDSPLHF. CDR3 DNA: TGTGCCAGCCAACGGGACAGAGATTCACCCCTCCACTTT.

The CDR3 DNA follows: TGTGCCAGCAGTCCCCCGAGGGGCGGACATGAGCAGTTCTTC. Its protein is CASSPPRGGHEQFF. This chain links TRBV27 with TRBJ2-1, with D tentatively TRBD1 or TRBD2 (5 bases each). Trimming stripped 5 bases from V and 8 bases from J, with 16 bases between. The CDR3 is 14 residues long. Per the germline V gene, CDR1 is MNHEY and CDR2 is SMNVEV (reference sequence).

The chain has TRBV19 and TRBJ1-2; unclear D gene. Per germline, CDR1 LNHDA and CDR2 SQIVND (reference sequence). The CDR3 is 14 amino acids. Trimming cost V 3 bases and J 5 bases, with 13 bases left between them. The DNA of the CDR3 is TGTGCCAGTAGTATCGGCTACCTAGGGTATGGCTACACCTTC. It codes for CASSIGYLGYGYTF.

The genes are TRBV3-1 (or the pseudogene TRBV3-2) and TRBJ1-2; D perhaps matches TRBD1 (5 bases). The CDR3 contains 15 residues. V dropped 0 bases and J dropped 5 bases, with 13 bases sitting between them. CDR1 is LGHDT and CDR2 is YNNKEL in the germline V gene (reference sequence). The CDR3 spells CASSQDLTGIYGYTF. The DNA for the CDR3 is TGTGCCAGCAGCCAAGATCTCACAGGCATTTATGGCTACACCTTC.

The chain recombines TRBV5-1 with TRBJ1-2; maybe TRBD1 (6 bases). Germline CDR1 SGHRS, CDR2 YFSETQ. V was clipped by 0 bases and J by 8 bases, with 14 bases between them. This CDR3 region has 14 residues. CDR3 sequence: CASSLGGTKEGYTF. The CDR3 region has the DNA TGCGCCAGCAGCTTGGGTGGGACAAAAGAGGGCTACACCTTC.

This clone came up once. The chain has TRBV2 and TRBJ2-5; 8 positions match TRBD2. V was clipped by 8 bases and J by 1 base; unmatched bases: 3. The CDR3 totals 13 residues. The germline gives CDR1 SNHLY, CDR2 FYNNEI. CDR3 DNA: TGTGCCAGCGGGGGGACTAGCCAAGAGACCCAGTACTTC. This codes for CASGGTSQETQYF.

The chain uses TRBV2 and TRBJ2-1; TRBD2 matches at 8 bases. J lost 2 bases, V lost 7 bases, and 7 bases had no gene match. This CDR3 has 15 residues. Germline CDR1 is SNHLY and CDR2 is FYNNEI. Written as DNA, the CDR3 is TGTGCCAGCAATGGGCGGGAGGTCCCCTACAATGAGCAGTTCTTC. It is translated as CASNGREVPYNEQFF.

This rearrangement joins TRBV29-1 to TRBJ2-5, with a weak D call TRBD2 (5 bases). CDR3 size: 14 residues. Germline lookup yields CDR1 SQVTM and CDR2 ANQGSEA. V was trimmed by 0 bases and J by 5 bases, leaving 13 bases between them. The DNA of the CDR3 is TGCAGCGTTGAAGAGGGTACTAGTACCGAGACCCAGTACTTC. It yields the protein CSVEEGTSTETQYF.

V gene TRBV7-8 combines with J gene TRBJ1-5; 8 bases fit TRBD1. The CDR3 length is 15 residues. The germline gives CDR1 SGHVS, CDR2 FQNEAQ. Trimming removed 4 bases from V and 1 base from J; junction bases left unmatched: 3. CDR3 residues: CASSYRQGSNQPQHF. CDR3 nucleotides: TGTGCCAGCAGCTACAGACAGGGGAGCAATCAGCCCCAGCATTTT.

The rearrangement uses TRBV5-8 and TRBJ2-7; D is unclear. With 4 bases removed from V and 6 bases from J, the gap between germline ends came to 14 bases. The CDR3 totals 13 residues. Germline V gives CDR1 SGHTS, CDR2 YDEGEE. The CDR3 nucleotides read TGTGCCAGCAGCCTCCGTGGGGTGAGCGAGCAGTACTTC. Amino acid sequence: CASSLRGVSEQYF.

Ten or more counts support this clone. The chain combines TRBV9 with TRBJ1-6; no clear D gene. Germline assignment: CDR1 SGDLS and CDR2 YYNGEE. This CDR3 is 15 amino acids long. The germline V and J ends were trimmed by 1 base and 5 bases, with 10 bases remaining between them. CDR3 coding DNA: TGTGCCAGCAGCGTATTAGGGCCGAATAATTCACCCCTCCACTTT. Protein product: CASSVLGPNNSPLHF.

Here the CDR3 reads CASSLGAGQETQYF. In DNA, the CDR3 is TGTGCCAGCAGCTTAGGGGCTGGTCAAGAGACCCAGTACTTC. The chain is built from TRBV11-2 and TRBJ2-5; unclear D gene. Trimming took off 1 base at V and 2 bases at J, with 8 bases between the two ends. The germline gives CDR1 SGHAT, CDR2 FQNNGV. The length of the CDR3 is 14 residues.

The rearrangement joins TRBV19 to TRBJ2-1, with TRBD2 matching 11 bases. The CDR3 runs 15 residues. Losses at the gene ends were 3 bases for V and 5 bases for J; bases not matched to a gene: 3. The germline V gene encodes CDR1 LNHDA and CDR2 SQIVND (reference sequence). The CDR3 here is CASSMTSGAHNEQFF. The CDR3 bases are TGTGCCAGTAGTATGACTAGCGGGGCCCACAATGAGCAGTTCTTC.

The rearrangement links TRBV23-1 to TRBJ1-2; D may be TRBD1 (5 bases). TRBV23-1 is marked as an open reading frame, function uncertain. This CDR3 is 15 amino acids long. V lost 4 bases and J lost 4, with 16 bases in between. CDR3 sequence reads: CASSPSSRGIYGYTF. The CDR3 DNA follows: TGCGCCAGCAGTCCCTCAAGTCGGGGGATCTATGGCTACACCTTC.

The chain has TRBV20-1 and TRBJ1-5; maybe TRBD1 (5 bases). The V end lost 4 bases, the J end lost 1 base, and 8 bases lay between the germline ends. Germline-derived CDR1 and CDR2 are DFQATT and SNEGSKA (reference sequence). The CDR3 is 13 residues long. The CDR3 here is CSATDSSNQPQHF. The CDR3 nucleotides are TGCAGTGCTACTGACAGCAGCAATCAGCCCCAGCATTTT.

The rearrangement joins TRBV4-1 to TRBJ2-7; TRBD1 matches 7 bases. Germline V gene sequence: CDR1 MGHRA, CDR2 YSYEKL. With 1 base clipped from V and 2 bases from J, the junction kept 14 bases outside the gene matches. This CDR3 has 18 residues. CDR3 sequence: CASSQAAPGTEAPYEQYF. The DNA of the CDR3 is TGCGCCAGCAGCCAAGCTGCCCCGGGGACAGAGGCCCCCTACGAGCAGTACTTC.

The V call is TRBV5-4, the J call TRBJ2-2; TRBD1 matches at 7 bases. Germline-derived CDR1 and CDR2 are SGHNT and YYREEE (reference sequence). The CDR3 is 15 amino acids. Unmatched junction bases numbered 7, after V lost 3 bases and J lost 5 bases. The DNA for the CDR3 is TGTGCCAGCAGCTCCCGACAGGGCCGTACCGGGGAGCTGTTTTTT. Translated, it gives CASSSRQGRTGELFF.

The rearrangement uses TRBV15 and TRBJ1-2; D is unclear. The germline gives CDR1 LNHNV, CDR2 YYDKDF (reference sequence). V lost 0 bases, J lost 7 bases, and 6 bases lay in between. There are 12 residues in the CDR3. Here the CDR3 DNA reads TGTGCCACCAGCAGAGAGAGTGGTGGCTACACCTTC. Translating gives CATSRESGGYTF.

The CDR3 spells CASSNVVYEQFF. DNA of the CDR3: TGCGCCAGCAGCAACGTAGTCTATGAGCAGTTCTTC. This chain links TRBV5-1 with TRBJ2-1; no clear D gene. The CDR3 is made up of 12 amino acids. Trimming shortened V by 4 bases and J by 8 bases, and 10 bases separated the two germline ends. Germline-derived CDR1 and CDR2 are SGHRS and YFSETQ.